The subject of this entry is one T cell receptor beta chain. The antigen is undetermined. Amplified regions were TCR beta CDR3 sequences from RNA transcripts. The HTBI set primed first-round TCR CDR3 RT-PCR. TCRdb reanalysed the multiplex PCR reads using MiXCR and keeps one entry per CDR3 protein. This sample has under 350,000 distinct CDR3 sequences, with approximately 15% found just once. The entry originates in a study of T cells in Graves' hyperthyroidism and ophthalmopathy. Study-level results: Also found in blood were most expanded thyroid clonotypes above 0.001.

This clonotype was sampled from a woman in her sixties or seventies with Graves' ophthalmopathy. Sequenced: blood.

The CDR3 bases are TGCGCCAGCAGCTTGCTAGGGGGAGACACTGAAGCTTTCTTT. This sequence encodes CASSLLGGDTEAFF. The chain employs TRBV5-1 and TRBJ1-1; D might be TRBD1 (6 bases). Trimming stripped 1 base from V and 3 bases from J, with 10 bases between. Per the germline V gene, CDR1 is SGHRS and CDR2 is YFSETQ. The CDR3 contains 14 residues. Drawing the rest from reference TRBV5-1 and TRBJ1-1, the complete variable domain is KAGVTQTPRYLIKTRGQQVTLSCSPISGHRSVSWYQQTPGQGLQFLFEYFSETQRNKGNFPGRFSGRQFSNSRSEMNVSTLELGDSALYLCASSLLGGDTEAFFGQGTRLTVV.